Here is one T cell receptor beta chain with its context. Its antigen is unknown. One base away there is no much larger clone; base qualities are not given. This entry comes from a study of STAT3 mutations in large granular lymphocyte leukemia (dated by TCRdb to about 2019). For the study in its entirety: Canonical activating STAT3 mutations were detected in roughly half of the longitudinally sequenced T-LGLL patients. One or more immunosuppressive therapy regimens were given to more than half of T-LGLL patients, and hematologic response was seen in around 40% of the treated patients. Each patient was sequenced at an average of approximately 4.2 time points, ranging from 2 to 8 samplings. Patients with T-cell large granular lymphocyte leukemia underwent serial deep sequencing of TCRbeta CDR3 and STAT3 to reconstruct clonal hierarchy and dynamics. As controls within the study, a couple of patients with natural killer LGL leukemia were also sequenced longitudinally. Some 18 representative T-LGLL cases were selected from an initial cohort of roughly 210 LGL patients for longitudinal TCRbeta and STAT3 sequencing. Study-wide conclusions, independent of this receptor: TCR clonotype switching after therapy was observed in about 35% of the 18 patients, and all newly emerging clones were found to be STAT3 wild type. Because no samples were available when a clone first appeared, clonal expansion was inferred from samplings taken at other points. The burden of the dominant TCR clone was higher than the STAT3 mutant burden in several patients, which suggests that the STAT3 mutation arose secondarily inside a clone that had already expanded. Variable intervals between samplings and differing treatment regimens complicated linking therapy response to changes in TCR clonal burden. Persisting codominant clonotypes in some patients meant a small but highly pathogenic clone may have been missed. At least one immunodominant TCRbeta clonotype was identified in every T-LGLL patient, and multiple immunodominant subclonotypes were identified in about half of the T-LGLL patients.

From a lookup of the germline V gene (reference sequence), CDR1 and CDR2 are SGHKS and YYEKEE. The CDR3 covers 17 residues, taking in both the cysteine and the phenylalanine. Just the 51-base CDR3 DNA is kept, in frame starting at base 1. A distance of 15 bases separates the germline ends of V and J, which lose 0 bases and 0 bases respectively. An Illumina MiSeq was used to sequence the TCRbeta libraries, yielding an average of approximately 40,000 productive templates per sample. Multiplex PCR amplification was used to generate TCRbeta CDR3 libraries with the immunoSEQ assay. The paper's processing steps were these. Repertoire diversity was calculated as previously defined, and values close to 0 indicated extremely monoclonal samples. This immuneACCESS table, as held by TCRdb, lists in-frame sequences with V and J called but not all clones. Of the missing ones, under half trace to an unresolved V gene in checked studies; the others have no known cause. From that table come the V and J calls and clone size; the DNA was used to work out D and trimming. This sample gives about 15,000 clones in total; approximately 91% of them show up just once. The top ten constitute approximately 10% of the sample.

The same DNA, extracted from blood mononuclear cells, served for both the TCR sequencing and the STAT3 sequencing. The sample comprised peripheral blood mononuclear cells. This clonotype was obtained from a woman aged 45-60 years with T-cell large granular lymphocyte leukemia. Some clones in this sample may be carry-over from other donors' samples. The age is the age at diagnosis. This sequence uses TRBV5-5 and TRBJ1-1; the D segment could be TRBD1, given 6 matching bases. The DNA sequence reads TGTGCCAGCAGCTTGGCTTGGGCCGGGGGCCTGAACACTGAAGCTTTCTTT. It specifies CASSLAWAGGLNTEAFF.